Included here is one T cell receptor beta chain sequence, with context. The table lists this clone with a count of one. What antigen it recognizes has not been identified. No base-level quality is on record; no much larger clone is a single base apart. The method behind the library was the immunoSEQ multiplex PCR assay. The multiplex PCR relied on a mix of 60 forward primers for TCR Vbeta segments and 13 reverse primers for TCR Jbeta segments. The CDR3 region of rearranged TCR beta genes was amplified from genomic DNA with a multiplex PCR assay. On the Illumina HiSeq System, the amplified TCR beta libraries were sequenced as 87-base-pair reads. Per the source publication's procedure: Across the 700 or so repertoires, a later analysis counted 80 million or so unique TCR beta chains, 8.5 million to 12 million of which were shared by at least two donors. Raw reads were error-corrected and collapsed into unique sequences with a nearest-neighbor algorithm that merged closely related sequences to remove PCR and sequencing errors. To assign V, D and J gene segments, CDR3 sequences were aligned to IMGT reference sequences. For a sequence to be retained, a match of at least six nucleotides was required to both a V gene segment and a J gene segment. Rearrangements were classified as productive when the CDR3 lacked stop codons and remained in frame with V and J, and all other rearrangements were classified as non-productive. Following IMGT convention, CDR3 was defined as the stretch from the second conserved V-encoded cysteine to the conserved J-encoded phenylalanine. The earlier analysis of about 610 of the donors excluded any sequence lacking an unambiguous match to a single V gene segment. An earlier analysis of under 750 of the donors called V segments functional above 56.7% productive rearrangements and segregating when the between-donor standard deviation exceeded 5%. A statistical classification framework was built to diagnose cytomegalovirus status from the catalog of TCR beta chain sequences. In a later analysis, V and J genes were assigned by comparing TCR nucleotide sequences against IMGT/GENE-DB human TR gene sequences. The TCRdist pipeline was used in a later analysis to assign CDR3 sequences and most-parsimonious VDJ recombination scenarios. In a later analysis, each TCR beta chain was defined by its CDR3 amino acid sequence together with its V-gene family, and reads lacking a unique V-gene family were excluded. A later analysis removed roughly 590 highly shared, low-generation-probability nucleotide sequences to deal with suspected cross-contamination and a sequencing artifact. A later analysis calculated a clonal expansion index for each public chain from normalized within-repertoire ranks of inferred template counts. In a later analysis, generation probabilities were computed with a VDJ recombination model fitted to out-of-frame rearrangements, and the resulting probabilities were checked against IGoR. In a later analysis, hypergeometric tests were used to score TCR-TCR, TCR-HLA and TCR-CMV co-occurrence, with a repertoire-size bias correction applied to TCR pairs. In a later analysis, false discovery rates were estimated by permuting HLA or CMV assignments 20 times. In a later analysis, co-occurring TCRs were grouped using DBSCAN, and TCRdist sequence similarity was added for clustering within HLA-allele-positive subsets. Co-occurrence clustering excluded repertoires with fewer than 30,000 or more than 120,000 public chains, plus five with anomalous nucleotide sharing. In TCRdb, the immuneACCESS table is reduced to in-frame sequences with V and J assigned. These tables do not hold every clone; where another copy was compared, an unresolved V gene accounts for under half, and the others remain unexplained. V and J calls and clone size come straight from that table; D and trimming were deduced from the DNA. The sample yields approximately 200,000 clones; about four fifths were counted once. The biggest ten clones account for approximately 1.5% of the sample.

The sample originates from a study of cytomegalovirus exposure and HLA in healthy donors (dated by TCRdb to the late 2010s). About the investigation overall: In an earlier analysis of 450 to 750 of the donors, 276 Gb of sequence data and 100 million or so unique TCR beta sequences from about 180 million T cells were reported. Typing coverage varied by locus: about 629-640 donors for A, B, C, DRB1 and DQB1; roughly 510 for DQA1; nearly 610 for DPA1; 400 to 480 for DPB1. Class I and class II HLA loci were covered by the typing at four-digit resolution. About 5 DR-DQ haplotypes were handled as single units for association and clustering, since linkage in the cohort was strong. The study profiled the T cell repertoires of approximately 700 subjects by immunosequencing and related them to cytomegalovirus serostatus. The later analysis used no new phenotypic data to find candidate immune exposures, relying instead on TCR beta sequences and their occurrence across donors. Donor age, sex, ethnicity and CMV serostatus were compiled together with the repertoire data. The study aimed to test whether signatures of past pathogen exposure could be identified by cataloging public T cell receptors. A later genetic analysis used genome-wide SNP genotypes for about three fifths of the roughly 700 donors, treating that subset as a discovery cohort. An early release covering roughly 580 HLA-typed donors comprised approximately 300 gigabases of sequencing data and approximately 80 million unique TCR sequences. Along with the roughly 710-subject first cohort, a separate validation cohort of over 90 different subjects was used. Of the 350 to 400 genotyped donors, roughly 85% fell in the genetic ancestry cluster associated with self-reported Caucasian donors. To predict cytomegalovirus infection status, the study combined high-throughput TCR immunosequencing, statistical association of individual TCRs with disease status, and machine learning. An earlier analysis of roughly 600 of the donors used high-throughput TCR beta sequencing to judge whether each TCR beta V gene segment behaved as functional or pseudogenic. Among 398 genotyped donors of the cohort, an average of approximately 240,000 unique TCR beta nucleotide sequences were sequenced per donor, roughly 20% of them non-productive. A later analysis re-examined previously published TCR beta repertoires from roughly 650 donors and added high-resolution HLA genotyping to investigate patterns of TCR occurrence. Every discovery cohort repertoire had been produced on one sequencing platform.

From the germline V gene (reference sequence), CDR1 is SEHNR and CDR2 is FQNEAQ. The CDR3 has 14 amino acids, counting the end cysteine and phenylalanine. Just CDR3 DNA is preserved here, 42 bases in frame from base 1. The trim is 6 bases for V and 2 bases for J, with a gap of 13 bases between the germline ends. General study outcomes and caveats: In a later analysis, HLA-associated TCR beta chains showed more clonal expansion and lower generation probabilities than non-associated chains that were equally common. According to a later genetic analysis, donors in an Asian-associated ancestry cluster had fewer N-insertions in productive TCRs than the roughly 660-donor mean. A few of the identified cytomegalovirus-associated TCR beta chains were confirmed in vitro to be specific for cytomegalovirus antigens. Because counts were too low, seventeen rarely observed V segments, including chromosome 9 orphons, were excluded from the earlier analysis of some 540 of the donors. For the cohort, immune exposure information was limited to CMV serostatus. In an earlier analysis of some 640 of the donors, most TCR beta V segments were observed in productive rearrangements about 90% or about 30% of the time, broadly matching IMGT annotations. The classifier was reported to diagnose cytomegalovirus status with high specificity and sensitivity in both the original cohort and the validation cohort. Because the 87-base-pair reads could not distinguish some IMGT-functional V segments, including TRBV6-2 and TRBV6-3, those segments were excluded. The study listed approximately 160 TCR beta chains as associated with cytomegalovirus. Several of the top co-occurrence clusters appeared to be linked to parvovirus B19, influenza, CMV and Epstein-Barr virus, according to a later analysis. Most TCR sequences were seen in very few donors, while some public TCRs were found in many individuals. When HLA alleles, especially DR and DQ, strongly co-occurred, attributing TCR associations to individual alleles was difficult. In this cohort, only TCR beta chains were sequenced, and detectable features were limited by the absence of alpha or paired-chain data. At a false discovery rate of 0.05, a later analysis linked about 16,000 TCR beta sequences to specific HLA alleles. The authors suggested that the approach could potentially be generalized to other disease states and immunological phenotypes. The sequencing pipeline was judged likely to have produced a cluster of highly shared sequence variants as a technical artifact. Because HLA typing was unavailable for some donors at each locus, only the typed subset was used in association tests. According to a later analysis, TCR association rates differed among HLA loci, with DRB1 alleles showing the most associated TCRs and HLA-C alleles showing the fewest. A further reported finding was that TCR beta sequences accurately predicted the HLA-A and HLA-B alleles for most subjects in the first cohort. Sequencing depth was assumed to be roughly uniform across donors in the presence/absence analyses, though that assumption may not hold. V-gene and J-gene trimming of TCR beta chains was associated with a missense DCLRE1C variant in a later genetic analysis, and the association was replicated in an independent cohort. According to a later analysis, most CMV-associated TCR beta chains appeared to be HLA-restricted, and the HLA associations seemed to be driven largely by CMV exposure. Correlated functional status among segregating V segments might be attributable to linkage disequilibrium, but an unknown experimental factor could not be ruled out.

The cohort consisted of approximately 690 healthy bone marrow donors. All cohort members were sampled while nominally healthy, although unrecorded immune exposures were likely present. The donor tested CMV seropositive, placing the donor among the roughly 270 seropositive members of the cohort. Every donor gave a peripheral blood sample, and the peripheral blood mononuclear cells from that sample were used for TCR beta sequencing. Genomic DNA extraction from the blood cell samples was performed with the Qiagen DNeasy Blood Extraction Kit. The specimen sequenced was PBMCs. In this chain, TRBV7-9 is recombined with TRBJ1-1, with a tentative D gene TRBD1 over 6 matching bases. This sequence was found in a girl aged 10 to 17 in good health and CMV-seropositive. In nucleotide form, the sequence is TGTGCCAGCAGACCTGGACAGTCCAACACTGAAGCTTTCTTT. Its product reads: CASRPGQSNTEAFF.